One sample yielded the 11 T cell receptor beta chains listed below, sequenced in a study of shared clonotypes between healthy human individuals. This table comes from immunoSEQ multiplex PCR, and its TCRdb copy is limited to in-frame clones, with some not included. The sample consists of about 470,000 clones, about 85% of them appearing once. What was sequenced was PBMCs. These receptors were obtained from a woman in her 40s in good health. Some clones in this sample may be carry-over from other donors' samples.

The V call is TRBV5-4, the J call TRBJ1-2; D is possibly TRBD1 (5 bases). V shed 1 base and J shed 7 bases, with 11 bases lying between them. Germline loops: CDR1 SGHNT, CDR2 YYREEE (reference sequence). This CDR3 is 13 amino acids long. CDR3 in DNA: TGTGCCAGCAGCTTGTGGGGAGGGGCTGGCTACACCTTC. The encoded protein is CASSLWGGAGYTF.

The chain combines TRBV29-1 with TRBJ1-1; maybe TRBD1 (5 bases). From germline, CDR1 is SQVTM and CDR2 ANQGSEA. Between the trimmed V and J ends, which lost 6 bases and 11 bases, there was a span of 16 bases. This CDR3 region has 11 residues. DNA of the CDR3: TGCAGCGTGGACCGGGGGGGAACGGCTTTCTTT. Protein: CSVDRGGTAFF.

This chain connects TRBV7-2 to TRBJ2-2, with D possibly being TRBD2 (5 bases). The CDR3 runs to 15 residues. Trimming removed 1 base at V and 6 bases at J, with 12 bases between. Germline loops: CDR1 SGHTA, CDR2 FQGNSA. The CDR3 reads CASSLDVGRAGELFF. CDR3 nucleotides: TGTGCCAGCAGCTTAGATGTAGGGAGAGCCGGGGAGCTGTTTTTT.

This chain links TRBV14 with TRBJ2-7; D ambiguous. Germline V gene sequence: CDR1 SGHDN, CDR2 FVKESK. Trimming stripped 3 bases from V and 2 bases from J, with 11 bases between. This CDR3 has 14 amino acids. CDR3 DNA: TGTGCCAGCAGCCAGGGTCAATGGGCCTACGAGCAGTACTTC. This sequence encodes CASSQGQWAYEQYF.

This clone is a singleton in its sample. This chain joins TRBV30 and TRBJ2-2; weak D call: TRBD2 (6 bases). Germline V gene sequence: CDR1 GTSNPN, CDR2 SVGIG (reference sequence). V was trimmed by 0 bases and J by 5 bases, leaving 28 bases between them. The CDR3 is 20 amino acids. This chain's CDR3 is CAWSVLGGASREFGTGELFF. CDR3 coding DNA: TGTGCCTGGAGTGTACTAGGAGGGGCGTCACGGGAGTTCGGTACCGGGGAGCTGTTTTTT.

The V and J genes are TRBV6-4 and TRBJ1-2; 9 nucleotides agree with TRBD1. This CDR3 has 15 amino acids. Germline trimming cut 0 bases from V and 7 bases from J; bases unmatched to any gene: 6. The V gene's germline CDR1 is MRHNA and CDR2 SNTAGT. In DNA form, the CDR3 reads TGTGCCAGCAGTGACTCAGGACAGGGGTTCGTTGGCTACACCTTC. It is translated as CASSDSGQGFVGYTF.

This clone was found many times. The chain is built from TRBV5-6 and TRBJ2-7; D is undetermined. V lost 1 base, J lost 0 bases, and 8 bases lay in between. The CDR3 length is 14 residues. Germline V gives CDR1 SGHDT, CDR2 YYEEEE. CDR3 nucleotides: TGTGCCAGCAGCTTGCCCGGAAGCTCCTACGAGCAGTACTTC. This encodes CASSLPGSSYEQYF. Complete variable domain (other parts from reference TRBV5-6 and TRBJ2-7): DAGVTQSPTHLIKTRGQQVTLRCSPKSGHDTVSWYQQALGQGPQFIFQYYEEEERQRGNFPDRFSGHQFPNYSSELNVNALLLGDSALYLCASSLPGSSYEQYFGPGTRLTVT.

This chain joins TRBV11-3 and TRBJ2-3; TRBD2 matches 7 bases. From germline, CDR1 is SGHNT and CDR2 YENEEA. The CDR3 runs to 14 residues. Germline trimming cut 1 base from V and 6 bases from J; bases unmatched to any gene: 4. The CDR3 here is CASSLGRELDTQYF. CDR3 nucleotides: TGTGCCAGCAGCTTAGGGCGGGAGTTGGATACGCAGTATTTT.

This chain uses TRBV27 with TRBJ2-7; possibly TRBD2 for D (6 bases). The CDR3 runs to 14 residues. The V gene's germline CDR1 is MNHEY and CDR2 SMNVEV (reference sequence). V was cut by 8 bases and J by 0 bases, with 14 bases left in between. The CDR3 nucleotides are TGTGCCAGCGCCCGACTAGTTCGCTCCTACGAGCAGTACTTC. Amino acids: CASARLVRSYEQYF.

The chain combines TRBV7-9 with TRBJ1-1; 9 bases align to TRBD1. Trimming removed 4 bases from V and 5 bases from J; junction bases left unmatched: 14. This CDR3 contains 17 residues. Germline CDR1 reads SEHNR; CDR2 reads FQNEAQ (reference sequence). The CDR3 sequence is CASSSGQGKRMGTEAFF. In DNA form, the CDR3 reads TGTGCCAGCAGCTCGGGACAGGGTAAAAGGATGGGGACTGAAGCTTTCTTT.

The rearrangement uses TRBV9 and TRBJ2-7; 8 nucleotides agree with TRBD1. The CDR3 spans 14 residues. From germline, CDR1 is SGDLS and CDR2 YYNGEE. V shed 3 bases, J shed 5 bases, and the junction held 7 bases outside the gene matches. The CDR3 DNA follows: TGTGCCAGCAGCGCAGGGACAGGACTCCACGAGCAGTACTTC. Translation gives CASSAGTGLHEQYF.